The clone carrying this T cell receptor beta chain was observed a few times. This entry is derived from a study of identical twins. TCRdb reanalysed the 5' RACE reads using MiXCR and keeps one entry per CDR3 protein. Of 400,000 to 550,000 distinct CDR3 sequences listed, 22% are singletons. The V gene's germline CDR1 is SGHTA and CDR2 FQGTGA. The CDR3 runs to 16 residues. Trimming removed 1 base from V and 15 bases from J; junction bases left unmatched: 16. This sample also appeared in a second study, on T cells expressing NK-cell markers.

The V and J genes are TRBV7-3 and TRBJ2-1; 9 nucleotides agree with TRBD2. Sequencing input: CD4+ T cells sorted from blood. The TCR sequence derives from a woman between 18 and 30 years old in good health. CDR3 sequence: CASSLMARGAGGRWFF. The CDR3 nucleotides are TGTGCCAGCAGCTTAATGGCGCGGGGAGCGGGGGGTCGGTGGTTCTTC.